The 9 T cell receptor beta chains presented below share a single source sample, sequenced in a study of blood T cell repertoires in COVID-19. Clones were sequenced by immunoSEQ multiplex PCR, and TCRdb holds only the in-frame ones, with some missing. This table holds about 160,000 clones, roughly 85% found once. Material for sequencing was peripheral blood. The receptors were sampled from a woman at least 80 years old with active or convalescent COVID-19.

The chain uses TRBV7-9 and TRBJ2-3; 8 bases align to TRBD2. J gave up 6 bases and V 2 bases, and 1 base lay outside the gene matches. CDR3 length: 13 amino acids. Germline lookup yields CDR1 SEHNR and CDR2 FQNEAQ (reference sequence). CDR3 in amino acids: CASSLLAGDTQYF. The CDR3, as DNA: TGTGCCAGCAGCTTACTAGCGGGCGATACGCAGTATTTT.

The chain employs TRBV6-6 and TRBJ2-7, with a weak D call TRBD1 (5 bases). CDR1 is MNHNY, CDR2 SVGAGI, per germline (reference sequence). This CDR3 region has 16 residues. Trimming stripped 0 bases from V and 3 bases from J, with 15 bases between. The CDR3 bases are TGTGCCAGCAGTTACTCGATTAGGGGAAACGTCTACGAGCAGTACTTC. It yields the protein CASSYSIRGNVYEQYF.

The genes are TRBV11-2 and TRBJ2-2; D call uncertain. Germline CDR1 reads SGHAT; CDR2 reads FQNNGV. Deletions cut 1 base from V and 5 bases from J, with 11 bases between. The CDR3 consists of 15 residues. The CDR3 region is CASSLVSGGTGELFF. For the CDR3, the DNA is TGTGCCAGCAGCTTAGTTTCAGGTGGAACCGGGGAGCTGTTTTTT.

This clone was found a few times. The chain joins TRBV28 to TRBJ2-5; 7 bases align to TRBD1. The CDR3 has 13 residues. The junction had 1 base not matched to a gene; V was cut back by 4 bases and J by 2 bases. Germline CDR1 is MDHEN and CDR2 is SYDVKM. CDR3 nucleotide sequence: TGTGCCAGCAGTTCGACAGGGCAAGAGACCCAGTACTTC. Its protein is CASSSTGQETQYF.

This sequence joins TRBV11-2 and TRBJ2-7, with TRBD2 as a possible D gene (5 bases). CDR3 length: 12 residues. In germline, CDR1 is SGHAT, CDR2 FQNNGV. Trimming pared 7 bases from V and 7 bases from J, leaving 14 bases between. The DNA for the CDR3 is TGTGCCAGCACCTCCCGGACTTATGAGCAGTACTTC. Translation: CASTSRTYEQYF.

The chain uses TRBV5-1 and TRBJ2-5; the D gene is possibly TRBD1 (5 bases). Germline CDR1 and CDR2: SGHRS and YFSETQ. The germline V and J ends were trimmed by 0 bases and 5 bases, with 14 bases remaining between them. The CDR3 has 15 residues. The CDR3 protein is CASSLDATRVETQYF. The CDR3 DNA reads TGCGCCAGCAGCTTGGACGCAACCAGGGTTGAGACCCAGTACTTC.

This clone was counted a single time. J is TRBJ2-1 and V is TRBV24-1; 11 nucleotides align to TRBD2. The junction had 6 bases not matched to a gene; V was cut back by 5 bases and J by 7 bases. The germline gives CDR1 KGHDR, CDR2 SFDVKD. CDR3 length: 15 residues. The CDR3 spells CATSGGTSGINEQFF. CDR3 sequence (DNA): TGTGCCACCAGTGGTGGGACTAGCGGCATTAATGAGCAGTTCTTC.

This rearrangement joins TRBV5-6 to TRBJ2-1; TRBD2 aligns across 12 bases. V shed 5 bases, J shed 7 bases, and the junction held 7 bases outside the gene matches. The CDR3 runs 15 residues. Germline loops: CDR1 SGHDT, CDR2 YYEEEE. For the CDR3, the DNA is TGTGCCAGCAGGTTTCCTGGACTAGCGGGAAATGAGCAGTTCTTC. It specifies CASRFPGLAGNEQFF. The variable domain in full, with the rest retrieved from reference TRBV5-6 and TRBJ2-1, is DAGVTQSPTHLIKTRGQQVTLRCSPKSGHDTVSWYQQALGQGPQFIFQYYEEEERQRGNFPDRFSGHQFPNYSSELNVNALLLGDSALYLCASRFPGLAGNEQFFGPGTRLTVL.

The CDR3 sequence: CASSPDRGGYNEQFF. The DNA of the CDR3 is TGTGCCAGCAGCCCGGACAGGGGGGGGTACAATGAGCAGTTCTTC. The V and J genes are TRBV7-2 and TRBJ2-1; TRBD1 matches at 10 bases. CDR1 and CDR2 (germline): SGHTA, FQGNSA. The CDR3 contains 15 residues. Trimming at V came to 5 bases and at J to 4 bases, leaving 5 bases not matched to a gene.